Below, 12 T cell receptor beta chains from the same sample are listed, as sequenced in a study of post-analysis software for immune sequencing data. For these receptors, no antigen is known. TCR beta cDNA libraries had unique molecular identifiers. TCRdb re-called the PCR reads through MiXCR, storing one row per CDR3 protein. The data show some 260,000 distinct CDR3 sequences, 36% seen once. Study-level results: About 5 TRBV segments occurring more often in patients than controls included TRBV5-6, TRBV5-1 and TRBV20-1.

The specimen was blood. The receptors originated from a girl under 18 with multiple sclerosis.

Only a few counts were recorded for this clonotype. The chain joins TRBV9 to TRBJ1-1, with unresolved D. The germline V gene encodes CDR1 SGDLS and CDR2 YYNGEE. The CDR3 sequence is 13 residues long. Deletions cut 6 bases from V and 6 bases from J, with 15 bases between. The CDR3 region is CASKEAAGAEAFF. CDR3 sequence (DNA): TGTGCCAGCAAAGAGGCGGCGGGCGCTGAAGCTTTCTTT.

This chain uses TRBV30 with TRBJ2-2, with D perhaps matching TRBD1 (6 bases). Germline lookup yields CDR1 GTSNPN and CDR2 SVGIG (reference sequence). This CDR3 comprises 15 residues. With 1 base removed from V and 1 base from J, the gap between germline ends came to 10 bases. The DNA for the CDR3 is TGTGCCTGGAGTGCGGGACAACTGAACACCGGGGAGCTGTTTTTT. Translating gives CAWSAGQLNTGELFF.

In this sample, this clonotype turned up a few times. Being one base from a much bigger clone, this may be a read error. This chain connects TRBV4-1 to TRBJ2-7, with 7 positions matching TRBD2. Germline CDR1 and CDR2: MGHRA and YSYEKL. The length of the CDR3 is 16 residues. V shed 1 base and J 7 bases; nucleotides not matched to a gene: 13. The CDR3 region has the DNA TGCGCCAGCAGCCAAGCAACTAGCGCCCTGTACAATGAGCAGTACTTC. This translates into CASSQATSALYNEQYF.

This clonotype was counted a few times. The gene calls are TRBV4-1 and TRBJ2-7, with 8 positions matching TRBD1. This CDR3 is built from 15 residues. The germline V gene has CDR1 MGHRA and CDR2 YSYEKL. The V segment lost 0 bases and the J segment 2 bases; nucleotides outside the gene matches: 3. The chain's CDR3 is CASSQEGTGTYEQYF. Written as DNA, the CDR3 is TGCGCCAGCAGCCAAGAAGGGACAGGCACCTACGAGCAGTACTTC.

This chain connects TRBV30 to TRBJ2-1; TRBD1 matches 8 bases. Germline CDR1 reads GTSNPN; CDR2 reads SVGIG (reference sequence). This CDR3 is built from 11 residues. This CDR3 reads CAQGQGYEQFF. The CDR3 DNA reads as TGTGCGCAAGGACAGGGCTATGAGCAGTTCTTC.

This clonotype appeared many times. The chain recombines TRBV7-9 with TRBJ1-5, with D possibly matching TRBD1 (5 bases). The CDR3 extends over 15 amino acids. Trimming took off 10 bases at V and 2 bases at J, with 18 bases between the two ends. CDR1 and CDR2 (germline): SEHNR, FQNEAQ (reference sequence). The CDR3 DNA reads TGTGCCACCGGTTGGGGGGATGGGGGCAATCAGCCCCAGCATTTT. The encoded protein is CATGWGDGGNQPQHF.

This clonotype was observed at least ten times. This chain joins TRBV5-5 and TRBJ2-7; a possible D gene is TRBD2 (6 bases). CDR3 length: 16 residues. V lost 3 bases, J lost 5 bases, and 21 bases lay in between. CDR1 and CDR2 from the germline V gene are SGHKS and YYEKEE (reference sequence). The CDR3: CASSSPGVRTGDEQYF. The CDR3 region has the DNA TGTGCCAGCAGCTCCCCCGGGGTTAGGACGGGGGACGAGCAGTACTTC.

In the case of this clonotype: Being one base from a much bigger clone, this may be a read error. The V call is TRBV24-1, the J call TRBJ2-1, with 11 bases identical to TRBD2. The CDR3 is made up of 18 amino acids. Germline V lookup: CDR1 KGHDR, CDR2 SFDVKD. The CDR3 DNA sequence: TGTGGCACCAGTGATCCAGATCCTACAACTAGCGGGAGAAATGAGCAGTTCTTC. It encodes CGTSDPDPTTSGRNEQFF.

The chain has TRBV29-1 and TRBJ1-2; D is unresolved. V lost 0 bases and J 7 bases, leaving 9 bases between the germline ends. This CDR3 has 12 residues. Looked up from germline, CDR1 is SQVTM and CDR2 is ANQGSEA. The CDR3 region is CSVEELRGGYTF. The DNA for the CDR3 is TGCAGCGTTGAAGAACTTCGCGGTGGCTACACCTTC.

The rearrangement links TRBV29-1 to TRBJ1-1, with D tentatively TRBD1 (5 bases). The V end was cut by 6 bases, the J end by 1 base, with 6 bases between. CDR3 length equals 11 residues. Per germline, CDR1 SQVTM and CDR2 ANQGSEA. This chain's CDR3 is CSVDKNTEAFF. Here the CDR3 DNA reads TGCAGCGTGGACAAGAACACTGAAGCTTTCTTT.

This clonotype was observed at least ten times. The CDR3 nucleotides are TGTGCCAGCAGTTTTCCGGAGATAAGCCAAGAGACCCAGTACTTC. Protein: CASSFPEISQETQYF. The chain employs TRBV7-2 and TRBJ2-5; no clear D gene. This CDR3 comprises 15 residues. Germline V gives CDR1 SGHTA, CDR2 FQGNSA. Trimming cost V 6 bases and J 1 base, with 15 bases left between them. The variable domain in full, with the rest retrieved from reference TRBV7-2 and TRBJ2-5, is GAGVSQSPSNKVTEKGKDVELRCDPISGHTALYWYRQSLGQGLEFLIYFQGNSAPDKSGLPSDRFSAERTGGSVSTLTIQRTQQEDSAVYLCASSFPEISQETQYFGPGTRLLVL.

The rearrangement links TRBV29-1 to TRBJ2-5; 9 bases fit TRBD2. Germline CDR1 reads SQVTM; CDR2 reads ANQGSEA. The CDR3 runs 14 residues. CDR3 sequence: CSGGGDSYQETQYF. The CDR3 coding sequence is TGCAGTGGCGGGGGGGACAGCTACCAAGAGACCCAGTACTTC.